A selection of T cell receptor beta chains follows, all from one sample in a study of blood T cell repertoires in COVID-19. Clones were read by immunoSEQ multiplex PCR, and TCRdb kept only the in-frame ones, dropping some. The table records roughly 320,000 clones, 65% to 90% of them present only once. The sequenced sample consisted of PBMCs or T cells enriched from blood (not recorded which). These receptors originate from a man aged 30 to 39 who had recovered from COVID-19. Both conserved end residues are part of each CDR3. The order of the fields is V gene, D gene, J gene, CDR3 protein. D genes are given only for firm matches.

v_call: TRBV2; d_call: TRBD1; j_call: TRBJ2-7; cdr3_aa: CAIYSGQGSYEQYF
v_call: TRBV7-9; d_call: NA; j_call: TRBJ1-1; cdr3_aa: CASRIKGGGMNTEAFF
v_call: TRBV28; d_call: NA; j_call: TRBJ1-2; cdr3_aa: CASSLYPLRSSGYTF
v_call: TRBV12-3/TRBV12-4; d_call: NA; j_call: TRBJ2-1; cdr3_aa: CASTMGGPGEFF
v_call: TRBV6-5; d_call: TRBD1; j_call: TRBJ1-1; cdr3_aa: CASSYTGQGAEAFF
v_call: TRBV18; d_call: TRBD1; j_call: TRBJ1-5; cdr3_aa: CASSPGQGGNSQPQHF
v_call: TRBV2; d_call: NA; j_call: TRBJ1-1; cdr3_aa: CASSTQGNTEAFF
v_call: TRBV29-1; d_call: TRBD1; j_call: TRBJ2-3; cdr3_aa: CSVDQGAVQDTQYF
v_call: TRBV4-2; d_call: NA; j_call: TRBJ2-3; cdr3_aa: CASSPGLEPDTQYF
v_call: TRBV19; d_call: NA; j_call: TRBJ1-2; cdr3_aa: CASSVSQGGYGYTF
v_call: TRBV27; d_call: NA; j_call: TRBJ1-2; cdr3_aa: CASSPFDSYYGYTF
v_call: TRBV27; d_call: NA; j_call: TRBJ2-7; cdr3_aa: CASGRVTYEQYF
v_call: TRBV23-1; d_call: NA; j_call: TRBJ2-7; cdr3_aa: CARTGMTYEQYF
v_call: TRBV9; d_call: TRBD2; j_call: TRBJ2-3; cdr3_aa: CASSTSWTDTQYF
v_call: TRBV6-1; d_call: NA; j_call: TRBJ1-1; cdr3_aa: CASSERAGLAFF
v_call: TRBV9; d_call: TRBD1; j_call: TRBJ1-1; cdr3_aa: CASSVAKGTGTEAFF
v_call: TRBV6-1; d_call: TRBD1; j_call: TRBJ1-4; cdr3_aa: CASSEWSGGAGSEKLFF
v_call: TRBV9; d_call: TRBD1; j_call: TRBJ1-3; cdr3_aa: CASSVGPGQGNTIYF
v_call: TRBV18; d_call: NA; j_call: TRBJ1-2; cdr3_aa: CASSYRDSGYTF
v_call: TRBV30; d_call: TRBD1; j_call: TRBJ1-1; cdr3_aa: CAWRETGVTEAFF
v_call: TRBV5-4; d_call: TRBD2; j_call: TRBJ2-1; cdr3_aa: CASSFLSGSSYNEQFF
v_call: TRBV5-6; d_call: TRBD1; j_call: TRBJ1-1; cdr3_aa: CASSYGQGVDTEAFF
v_call: TRBV6-1; d_call: NA; j_call: TRBJ2-4; cdr3_aa: CASSEIGVDIQYF
v_call: TRBV13; d_call: TRBD2; j_call: TRBJ2-3; cdr3_aa: CASSSRELAGSTDTQYF
v_call: TRBV5-4; d_call: NA; j_call: TRBJ1-4; cdr3_aa: CASSWRGSEEEKLFF
v_call: TRBV19; d_call: TRBD1; j_call: TRBJ2-1; cdr3_aa: CASSISGQGLNEQFF
v_call: TRBV30; d_call: NA; j_call: TRBJ1-4; cdr3_aa: CAWSMSGSEKLFF